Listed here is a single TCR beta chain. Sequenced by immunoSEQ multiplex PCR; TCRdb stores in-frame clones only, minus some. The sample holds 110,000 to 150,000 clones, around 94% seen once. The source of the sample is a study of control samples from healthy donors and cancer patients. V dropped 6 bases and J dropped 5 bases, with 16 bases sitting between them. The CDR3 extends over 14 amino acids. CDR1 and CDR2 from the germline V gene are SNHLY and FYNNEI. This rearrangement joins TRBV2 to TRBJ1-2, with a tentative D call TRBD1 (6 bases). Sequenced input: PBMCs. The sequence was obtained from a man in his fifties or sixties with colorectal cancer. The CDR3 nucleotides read TGTGCCAGCAGGGAACAGGGTCTCGGGTATGGCTACACCTTC. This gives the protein CASREQGLGYGYTF.